The present TCR beta chain was sequenced within a study of blood T cell repertoires in COVID-19. Overall study: From the United States, Italy and Spain came samples of acute and convalescent COVID-19. The analysed material was cDNA or gDNA that came from T cells, B-cell-depleted T cells, or PBMCs.

Per the authors' pipeline: Reference gene primers were amplified, and this amplification served to estimate nucleated cell counts. Profiling relied on immunoSEQ multiplex PCR, and the TCRdb table lists in-frame clones only, not all of them. D and trimming were read from the DNA, whereas the V and J calls and clone size are those reported in that table. The sample includes tens of thousands of clones, roughly 82% of them seen just once. The clonotype was recovered from a woman in her sixties or seventies with acute or convalescent COVID-19. Sequencing used peripheral blood.

CDR3 in DNA: TGTGCCAGCAGTCCACAGGGATTGGGGACCGGGGAGCTGTTTTTT. Protein: CASSPQGLGTGELFF. J is TRBJ2-2 and V is TRBV2, with a tentative D call TRBD1 (6 bases). Trimming cost V 5 bases and J 5 bases, with 15 bases left between them. This CDR3 contains 15 residues. CDR1 is SNHLY and CDR2 is FYNNEI in the germline V gene.